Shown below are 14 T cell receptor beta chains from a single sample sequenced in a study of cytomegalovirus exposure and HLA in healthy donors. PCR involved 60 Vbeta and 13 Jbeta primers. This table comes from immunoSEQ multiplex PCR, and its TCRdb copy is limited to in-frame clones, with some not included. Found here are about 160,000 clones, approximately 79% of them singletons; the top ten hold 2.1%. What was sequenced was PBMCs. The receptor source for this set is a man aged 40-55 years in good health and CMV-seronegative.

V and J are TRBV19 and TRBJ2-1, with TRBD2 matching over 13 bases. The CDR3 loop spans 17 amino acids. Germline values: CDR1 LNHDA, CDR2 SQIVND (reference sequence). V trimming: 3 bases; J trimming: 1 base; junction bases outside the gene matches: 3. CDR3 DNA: TGTGCCAGTAGTATTGGACTAGCGGGGGTTTCCTACAATGAGCAGTTCTTC. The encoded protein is CASSIGLAGVSYNEQFF.

CDR3 in amino acids: CAWSVGADTDTQYF. DNA for the CDR3: TGTGCCTGGAGTGTCGGCGCGGACACAGATACGCAGTATTTT. The chain couples TRBV30 to TRBJ2-3, with D unresolved. CDR3 length: 14 residues. Trimming took 0 bases from V and 2 from J, leaving 9 bases between them. Germline CDR1 is GTSNPN and CDR2 is SVGIG (reference sequence).

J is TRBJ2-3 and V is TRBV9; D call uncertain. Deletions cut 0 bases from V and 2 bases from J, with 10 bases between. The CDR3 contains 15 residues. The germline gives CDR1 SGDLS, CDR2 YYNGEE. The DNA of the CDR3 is TGTGCCAGCAGCGTAGACCTGGGCCCCACAGATACGCAGTATTTT. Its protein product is CASSVDLGPTDTQYF.

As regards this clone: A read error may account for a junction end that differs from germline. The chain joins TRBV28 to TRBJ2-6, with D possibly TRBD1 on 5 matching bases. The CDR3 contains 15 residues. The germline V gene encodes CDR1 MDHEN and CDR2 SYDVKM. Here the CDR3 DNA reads TGTGCCAGCAGTTTAACCCTCTCTGGGGCCAACGGCCTGACTTTC. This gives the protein CASSLTLSGANGLTF.

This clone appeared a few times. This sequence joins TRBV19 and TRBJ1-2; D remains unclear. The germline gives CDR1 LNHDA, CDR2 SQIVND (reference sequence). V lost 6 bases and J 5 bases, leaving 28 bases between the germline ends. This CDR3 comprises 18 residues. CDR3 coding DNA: TGTGCCAGTAGAAACGTTGGCAGAGGGCCGATTCTCCTTTATGGCTACACCTTC. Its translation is CASRNVGRGPILLYGYTF.

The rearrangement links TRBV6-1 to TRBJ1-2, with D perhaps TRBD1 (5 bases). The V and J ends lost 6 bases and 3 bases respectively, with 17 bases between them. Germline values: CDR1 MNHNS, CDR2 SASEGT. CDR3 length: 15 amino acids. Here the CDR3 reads CASSPTGENYYGYTF. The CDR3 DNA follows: TGTGCCAGCAGCCCCACAGGTGAAAACTACTATGGCTACACCTTC.

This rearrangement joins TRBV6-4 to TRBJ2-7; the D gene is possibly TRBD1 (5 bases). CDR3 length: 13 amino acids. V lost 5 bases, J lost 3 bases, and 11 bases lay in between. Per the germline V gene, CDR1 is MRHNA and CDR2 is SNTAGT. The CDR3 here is CASSNNQGYEQYF. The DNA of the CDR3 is TGTGCCAGCAGTAACAACCAGGGCTACGAGCAGTACTTC.

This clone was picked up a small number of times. The CDR3 DNA sequence: TGTGCCAGCAGCCCGGGACTAGCGGGAGCGGCGGAGACCCAGTACTTC. Protein product: CASSPGLAGAAETQYF. The chain uses TRBV2 and TRBJ2-5, with 14 positions matching TRBD2. Germline V gives CDR1 SNHLY, CDR2 FYNNEI. The CDR3 loop spans 16 amino acids. V trimming: 6 bases; J trimming: 5 bases; junction bases outside the gene matches: 8.

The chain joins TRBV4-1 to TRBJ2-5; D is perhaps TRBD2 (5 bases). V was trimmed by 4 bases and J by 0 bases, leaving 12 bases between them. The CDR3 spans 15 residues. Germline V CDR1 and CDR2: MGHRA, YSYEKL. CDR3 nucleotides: TGCGCCAGCAGCCCGTACTCCGGGGACCAAGAGACCCAGTACTTC. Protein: CASSPYSGDQETQYF.

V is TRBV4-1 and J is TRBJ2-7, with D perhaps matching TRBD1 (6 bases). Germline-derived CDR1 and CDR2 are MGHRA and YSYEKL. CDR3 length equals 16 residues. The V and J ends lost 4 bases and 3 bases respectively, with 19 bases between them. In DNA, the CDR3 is TGCGCCAGCAGCCGGACTGCAGGGGTTCATCGCTACGAGCAGTACTTC. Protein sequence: CASSRTAGVHRYEQYF.

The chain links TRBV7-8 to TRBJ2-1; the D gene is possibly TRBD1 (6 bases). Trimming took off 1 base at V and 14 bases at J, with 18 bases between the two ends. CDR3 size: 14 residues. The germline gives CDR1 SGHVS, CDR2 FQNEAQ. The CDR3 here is CASSLGRQRAGEFF. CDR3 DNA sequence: TGTGCCAGCAGCTTAGGTCGTCAGAGGGCAGGGGAGTTCTTC.

DNA of the CDR3: TGTGCCAGCAGCTTAGGATCGGGGGGACCACCCTACAATGAGCAGTTCTTC. Its protein is CASSLGSGGPPYNEQFF. The V call is TRBV7-6, the J call TRBJ2-1; 7 nucleotides match TRBD2. Unmatched junction bases numbered 8, after V lost 1 base and J lost 2 bases. This CDR3 is 17 amino acids long. Germline lookup yields CDR1 SGHVS and CDR2 FNYEAQ.

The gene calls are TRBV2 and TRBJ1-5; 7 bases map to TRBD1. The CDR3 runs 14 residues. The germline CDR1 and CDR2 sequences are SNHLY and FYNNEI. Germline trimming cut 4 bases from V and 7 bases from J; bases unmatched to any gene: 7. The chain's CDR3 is CASSGPGQRQPQHF. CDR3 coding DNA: TGTGCCAGCAGTGGTCCGGGACAGAGACAGCCCCAGCATTTT.

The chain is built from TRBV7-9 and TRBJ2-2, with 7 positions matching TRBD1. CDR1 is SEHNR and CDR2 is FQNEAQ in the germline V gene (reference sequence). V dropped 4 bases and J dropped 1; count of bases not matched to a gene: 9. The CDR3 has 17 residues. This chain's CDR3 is CASSSPPGQMNTGELFF. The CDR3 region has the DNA TGTGCCAGCAGCTCACCTCCGGGACAGATGAACACCGGGGAGCTGTTTTTT.